The 9 T cell receptor beta chains below all came from one sample that was sequenced in a study of blood T cell repertoires in COVID-19 (dated by TCRdb to the early 2020s). The library was prepared using the immunoSEQ multiplex PCR assay. The clones in this table, taken by TCRdb from immuneACCESS, are in-frame only. Not every clone is retained; where verified, under half of the shortfall comes from an unresolved V gene, and the cause of the rest is unknown. The sample table shows under 300,000 clones, and around 83% are seen once. The ten biggest clones cover approximately 4% of the sample. The material sequenced was peripheral blood. Receptors were obtained from a man younger than 35 with active or convalescent COVID-19.

The rearrangement uses TRBV6-5 and TRBJ1-5; D ambiguous. Trimming left V 4 bases short and J 0 bases short, with 7 bases between. Germline values: CDR1 MNHEY, CDR2 SVGAGI. The CDR3 covers 14 residues. The CDR3 nucleotides read TGTGCCAGCAGTTGGGCCGATAGCAATCAGCCCCAGCATTTT. The encoded protein is CASSWADSNQPQHF.

V is TRBV28 and J is TRBJ1-1; D is possibly TRBD1 (5 bases). This CDR3 has 15 residues. Germline V lookup: CDR1 MDHEN, CDR2 SYDVKM. The germline V and J ends were trimmed by 3 bases and 7 bases, with 18 bases remaining between them. Here the CDR3 reads CASSFFEQDEDEAFF. CDR3 in DNA: TGTGCCAGCAGTTTTTTTGAACAGGACGAAGATGAAGCTTTCTTT.

This clone was found once. The CDR3 DNA sequence: TGTGCCATCAGTGAGACCGGGACAGGGAACACCGGGGAGCTGTTTTTT. Its protein product is CAISETGTGNTGELFF. The chain links TRBV10-3 to TRBJ2-2; 8 nucleotides align to TRBD1. V was pared by 2 bases and J by 1 base, with 3 bases of the junction left unmatched. The CDR3 totals 16 residues. Per the germline V gene, CDR1 is ENHRY and CDR2 is SYGVKD.

V is TRBV2 and J is TRBJ1-1; a weak D match, TRBD1 (5 bases). Trimming left V 6 bases short and J 2 bases short, with 19 bases between. Germline values: CDR1 SNHLY, CDR2 FYNNEI. The CDR3 consists of 16 residues. The CDR3 reads CASRRFGGNYNTEAFF. CDR3 sequence (DNA): TGTGCCAGCAGGAGGTTTGGGGGGAACTATAACACTGAAGCTTTCTTT. Full variable domain (rest looked up from reference TRBV2 and TRBJ1-1): EPEVTQTPSHQVTQMGQEVILRCVPISNHLYFYWYRQILGQKVEFLVSFYNNEISEKSEIFDDQFSVERPDGSNFTLKIRSTKLEDSAMYFCASRRFGGNYNTEAFFGQGTRLTVV.

This rearrangement joins TRBV11-3 to TRBJ2-1, with D tentatively TRBD2 (5 bases). The germline gives CDR1 SGHNT, CDR2 YENEEA. V was cut by 1 base and J by 10 bases, with 11 bases left in between. The CDR3 is 13 residues long. The CDR3 nucleotides read TGTGCCAGCAGCTTAGGCCCCATAGCGGAGCAGTTCTTC. Its translation is CASSLGPIAEQFF. Full variable domain (remainder filled in from reference TRBV11-3 and TRBJ2-1): EAGVVQSPRYKIIEKKQPVAFWCNPISGHNTLYWYLQNLGQGPELLIRYENEEAVDDSQLPKDRFSAERLKGVDSTLKIQPAELGDSAVYLCASSLGPIAEQFFGPGTRLTVL.

The chain carries TRBV18 and TRBJ1-2; TRBD1 agrees at 12 bases. The CDR3 runs to 17 residues. Germline CDR1 reads KGHSH; CDR2 reads LQKENI. V was pared by 3 bases and J by 2 bases, with 7 bases of the junction left unmatched. The CDR3 nucleotides are TGTGCCAGCTCACCGCCGGGACAGGGGGCGGTGAACTATGGCTACACCTTC. Translating it yields CASSPPGQGAVNYGYTF.

This rearrangement joins TRBV5-6 to TRBJ2-3, with 9 bases fitting TRBD2. This CDR3 contains 17 residues. The germline gives CDR1 SGHDT, CDR2 YYEEEE. V shed 0 bases and J 4 bases; nucleotides not matched to a gene: 9. The CDR3 region is CASSLEWRGRGSDTQYF. CDR3 in DNA: TGTGCCAGCAGCTTGGAGTGGCGCGGGAGGGGGTCAGATACGCAGTATTTT.

This chain connects TRBV6-2 or TRBV6-3 to TRBJ1-1; 7 nucleotides match TRBD1. V was clipped by 2 bases and J by 5 bases; unmatched bases: 5. Germline CDR1 MNHEY, CDR2 SVGEGT. The CDR3 has 14 amino acids. DNA for the CDR3: TGTGCCAGCAGTTACGAGGGGGCACGGACTGAAGCTTTCTTT. Translated, it gives CASSYEGARTEAFF.

This chain joins TRBV19 and TRBJ1-6; D unresolved. Germline-derived CDR1 and CDR2 are LNHDA and SQIVND (reference sequence). The CDR3 has 14 residues. V lost 4 bases, J lost 10 bases, and 14 bases lay in between. CDR3 amino acids: CASSTRGNLSPLHF. CDR3 in DNA: TGTGCCAGTAGTACACGGGGAAATCTGTCACCCCTCCACTTT.